One TCR beta chain is described in this entry. The specificity of this receptor is unknown. Base-call qualities are not available, and no considerably larger clone is one nucleotide away. This record comes from a study of cytotoxic CD8 clonotypes in ibrutinib-treated CLL (dated by TCRdb to about 2021). Background for the entire study: In this cohort, about 16 patients were treatment-naive and ten to eleven were relapsed/refractory, while some 18 had unmutated IGHV. Responses were partial in roughly 24 patients and complete in 2; after median around 68 months follow-up, about 15 stayed in remission and 12 progressed. Samples at response were collected after a median of about 12 months of treatment, with a range of about 6 to 40 months. On average, each sample yielded roughly 250,000 productive templates and 85,000 to 95,000 productive rearrangements. Of the roughly 90 people in the trial, around 24 had longitudinal samples available. Cryopreserved peripheral blood mononuclear cells were obtained before treatment, at response, and at either sustained remission or disease progression. Every sample from remission and from progressive disease was obtained while the patients were still on ibrutinib.

A MiSeq instrument was used for deep resolution sequencing, which targeted depths ranging from 1 in 1 million up to 1 in 200,000 T cells, with coverage averaging 10x for each clonotype. The immunoSEQ hsTCRB Kit was used to generate the TCR beta libraries. In the original analysis: Data were analyzed with ImmunoSEQ Data Assistant and ImmunoSEQ Analyzer, with V, D and J genes assigned per IMGT definitions. Clonality, which ranges from 0 to 1, was calculated by subtracting the normalized Shannon entropy of productive rearrangement frequencies from one. Public clonotype analysis was restricted to overrepresented clonotypes comprising at least 0.05% of each patient's repertoire. Around 13 age-matched healthy donor repertoires from immuneACCESS were used as controls for clonality. Imported from immuneACCESS, the table was reduced by TCRdb to in-frame sequences with V and J called. These copies leave out some clones; in studies compared against another copy, an unresolved V gene accounts for under half, and the cause of the remainder is not known. The DNA gave D and trimming, while V, J and clone size come from that table. This sample holds roughly 200,000 clones; roughly 72% were observed only once. The ten largest clones add up to about an eighth of the sample.

In the paper's terms, the time point label means: approximately 2 years on ibrutinib. For TCR beta library preparation, 2 to 2.5 micrograms of genomic DNA were isolated from cryopreserved PBMCs. Longitudinal blood samples from CLL patients on ibrutinib monotherapy underwent high-throughput TCR beta sequencing. The patients took part in an open-label, single-center phase 2 trial of ibrutinib monotherapy. General findings and caveats noted by the study authors: At baseline, clonality was higher than in age-matched healthy donors and showed a strong correlation with circulating CD8+ T-cell counts. Sustained-remission and progressing patients did not have matched sampling times, and lymph node repertoires were not examined. Public clonotypes were rare and either contracted or stayed stable during treatment, and the rise in clonality at ibrutinib response reflected the expansion of private clonotypes. At ibrutinib response clonality went up, during sustained remission it held steady, and at progression it dropped back toward baseline.

V lost 4 bases and J lost 7 bases, and the count of bases not matched to a germline gene is 10. Reading from cysteine to phenylalanine, the CDR3 counts 15 amino acids. Only the CDR3 DNA stays, 45 bases, in frame from base 1. The germline V gene provides CDR1 SGHTA and CDR2 FQGNSA. Sample: PBMCs, taken after 24 months of ibrutinib treatment. The sequence joins TRBV7-2 to TRBJ2-5; the central 9 bases match TRBD2. This clonotype was sampled from a human donor with chronic lymphocytic leukemia. This receptor carries the CDR3 CASSSRSGRYGTQYF. At the DNA level, the sequence is TGTGCCAGCAGCTCCCGCAGCGGGAGGTACGGGACCCAGTACTTC.